The next 11 T cell receptor beta chains were all read from a single sample in a study of T-cell memory formation after mild COVID-19 (dated by TCRdb to about 2021). Library generation was performed with 5' RACE. The sample was run on an Illumina NovaSeq 6000. TCRdb handled the public reads itself, with Q25 trimming in fastp and clone calling in MiXCR, and kept productive beta chains. Under each unique CDR3 protein, matching rows form one entry showing the most common genes and DNA. The sample has about 130,000 distinct CDR3 sequences on record, roughly 6% of them singletons. Approximately 2.1% of the sample belongs to the ten largest clones. Sequenced sample: PBMCs or a T cell subset sorted from them (not recorded which). The receptors stem from an adult woman who had mild COVID-19 (a few samples of this study predate the infection). The sample titles of this study are shuffled in the database, so cell type and time point are left out; the donor was told from shared clones.

In this sample, this clonotype turned up many times. This CDR3 reads CASGRLADTQYF. The CDR3 coding sequence is TGTGCCAGCGGACGGCTCGCAGATACGCAGTATTTT. V gene TRBV6-5 combines with J gene TRBJ2-3; D remains ambiguous. Deletions cut 8 bases from V and 4 bases from J, with 10 bases between. This CDR3 has 12 residues. Germline loops: CDR1 MNHEY, CDR2 SVGAGI.

This clonotype came up a few times. The chain recombines TRBV20-1 with TRBJ2-2, with 11 bases fitting TRBD2. V shed 5 bases and J 6 bases; nucleotides not matched to a gene: 8. Germline lookup yields CDR1 DFQATT and CDR2 SNEGSKA (reference sequence). This CDR3 has 15 residues. This chain's CDR3 is CSAARLAGYPGELFF. The CDR3 DNA follows: TGCAGTGCTGCCCGACTAGCGGGATATCCCGGGGAGCTGTTTTTT.

This chain connects TRBV7-6 to TRBJ2-1, with TRBD2 matching over 8 bases. The germline V gene has CDR1 SGHVS and CDR2 FNYEAQ. The V segment lost 7 bases and the J segment 4 bases; nucleotides outside the gene matches: 9. The CDR3 length is 15 residues. As DNA, the CDR3 is TGTGCCAGCACAACCCCCGGGGGGGGTTACAATGAGCAGTTCTTC. This gives the protein CASTTPGGGYNEQFF.

The V gene is TRBV18, the J gene TRBJ2-1; weak D call: TRBD2 (5 bases). The CDR3 contains 15 residues. The germline V gene has CDR1 KGHSH and CDR2 LQKENI. Trimming took off 3 bases at V and 2 bases at J, with 11 bases between the two ends. DNA for the CDR3: TGTGCCAGCTCACCGCGGAGGCAGCCCTACAATGAGCAGTTCTTC. This encodes CASSPRRQPYNEQFF.

The chain joins TRBV7-9 to TRBJ2-2; 10 bases match TRBD1. Germline-derived CDR1 and CDR2 are SEHNR and FQNEAQ (reference sequence). The trim removed 6 bases at V and 4 bases at J, leaving 11 bases unmatched. The CDR3 length is 17 residues. The CDR3 coding sequence is TGTGCCAGCAGTCATACCGGGACAGGGGCCACCACCGGGGAGCTGTTTTTT. Protein product: CASSHTGTGATTGELFF. Variable domain in full (rest from reference TRBV7-9 and TRBJ2-2): DTGVSQNPRHKITKRGQNVTFRCDPISEHNRLYWYRQTLGQGPEFLTYFQNEAQLEKSRLLSDRFSAERPKGSFSTLEIQRTEQGDSAMYLCASSHTGTGATTGELFFGEGSRLTVL.

This clonotype occurred a few times. Here the CDR3 DNA reads TGTGCCAGCAGCCAAGGGGCTAGCGGGAGGGAAGATACGCAGTATTTT. This translates into CASSQGASGREDTQYF. The chain has TRBV9 and TRBJ2-3; 12 bases agree with TRBD2. The CDR3 is made up of 16 amino acids. Germline assignment: CDR1 SGDLS and CDR2 YYNGEE. Unmatched junction bases numbered 8, after V lost 4 bases and J lost 5 bases.

This clonotype has a count of ten or more. The V gene is TRBV12-3 or TRBV12-4, the J gene TRBJ2-3, with D perhaps TRBD1 (5 bases). The CDR3 is 15 amino acids. The V end was cut by 5 bases, the J end by 0 bases, with 12 bases between. The CDR3 coding sequence is TGTGCCAGCAGTCCTGACAGAACTAGCACAGATACGCAGTATTTT. Its translation is CASSPDRTSTDTQYF.

J is TRBJ1-1 and V is TRBV5-1, with 9 positions matching TRBD1. Germline V lookup: CDR1 SGHRS, CDR2 YFSETQ. V gave up 4 bases and J gave up 7 bases; unmatched junction bases: 17. The CDR3 consists of 17 residues. The chain's CDR3 is CASSISPTGGSGFEAFF. CDR3 nucleotide sequence: TGCGCCAGCAGCATTTCCCCGACAGGGGGGTCGGGCTTTGAAGCTTTCTTT. Using reference TRBV5-1 and TRBJ1-1 for the parts outside the CDR3, the full variable domain is KAGVTQTPRYLIKTRGQQVTLSCSPISGHRSVSWYQQTPGQGLQFLFEYFSETQRNKGNFPGRFSGRQFSNSRSEMNVSTLELGDSALYLCASSISPTGGSGFEAFFGQGTRLTVV.

This clonotype was found many times. The chain links TRBV20-1 to TRBJ1-2; D unclear. The CDR3 sequence is 10 residues long. Trimming left V 5 bases short and J 3 bases short, with 4 bases between. Germline loops: CDR1 DFQATT, CDR2 SNEGSKA (reference sequence). The CDR3 sequence is CSAPHYGYTF. The CDR3, as DNA: TGCAGTGCTCCGCACTATGGCTACACCTTC.

The V gene is TRBV15, the J gene TRBJ2-5; D may be TRBD1 or TRBD2 (5 bases each). This CDR3 has 12 amino acids. V was cut by 0 bases and J by 7 bases, with 6 bases left in between. In germline, CDR1 is LNHNV, CDR2 YYDKDF (reference sequence). For the CDR3, the DNA is TGTGCCACCAGCAGAGAGAGGGGGACCCAGTACTTC. This encodes CATSRERGTQYF.

J is TRBJ1-1 and V is TRBV28; D is possibly TRBD1 (6 bases). Trimming took off 6 bases at V and 2 bases at J, with 16 bases between the two ends. CDR1 and CDR2 (germline): MDHEN, SYDVKM. The length of the CDR3 is 15 residues. CDR3 coding DNA: TGTGCCAGCAGGGGAAACGACAGGCCAAACACTGAAGCTTTCTTT. It is translated as CASRGNDRPNTEAFF.